Listed below are T cell receptor beta chains from one sample, sequenced in a study of fetal regulatory T cell absence and autoimmunity. This table comes from immunoSEQ multiplex PCR, and its TCRdb copy is limited to in-frame clones, with some not included. The table includes around 100,000 clones, about two thirds detected once. Sequenced: pancreas tissue. The source of these receptors is a male donor with IPEX syndrome. Both conserved end residues are part of each CDR3. D genes are given only for firm matches. Where a row states a size, it is once, few, many or the class of an expanded clone; other rows omit it.

16,.,TRBV6-1,TRBD2,TRBJ2-5,CASSEPGLAGRKTQYF,TGTGCCAGCAGTGAACCCGGACTAGCGGGGAGGAAGACCCAGTACTTC
15,.,TRBV9,TRBD1,TRBJ1-2,CASSVVEGGGVGYTF,TGTGCCAGCAGCGTAGTCGAAGGGGGCGGGGTCGGCTACACCTTC
16,.,TRBV5-4,.,TRBJ2-5,CASSPKAGAGQETQYF,TGTGCCAGCAGCCCAAAGGCGGGGGCGGGCCAAGAGACCCAGTACTTC
19,.,TRBV7-9,.,TRBJ2-4,CASSLVAGGLMLAKNIQYF,TGTGCCAGCAGCTTAGTCGCCGGGGGCCTTATGCTAGCCAAAAACATTCAGTACTTC
17,once,TRBV10-2,TRBD2,TRBJ2-1,CATFSGTSGAQGNEQFF,TGCGCCACATTTTCCGGGACTAGCGGGGCCCAGGGCAATGAGCAGTTCTTC
12,.,TRBV7-2,TRBD2,TRBJ2-7,CASSPPGGEQYF,TGTGCCAGCAGCCCTCCGGGGGGCGAGCAGTACTTC
14,.,TRBV5-6,TRBD1,TRBJ2-7,CASSLGDRVYEQYF,TGTGCCAGCAGCTTGGGAGACAGGGTTTACGAGCAGTACTTC
13,.,TRBV7-6,.,TRBJ1-1,CASSPRRGTEAFF,TGTGCCAGCAGCCCCAGGAGGGGTACTGAAGCTTTCTTT
14,.,TRBV7-6,.,TRBJ1-2,CASSQRQDSYRYTF,TGTGCCAGCAGCCAGCGGCAGGATTCTTACCGCTACACCTTC
14,.,TRBV30,.,TRBJ1-6,CAWSWGWGNSPLHF,TGTGCCTGGAGTTGGGGTTGGGGTAATTCACCCCTCCACTTT
14,.,TRBV5-1,TRBD1,TRBJ2-7,CASSFSGGTYEQYF,TGCGCCAGCAGCTTTTCAGGGGGTACCTACGAGCAGTACTTC
15,few,TRBV21-1,.,TRBJ2-7,CASSRGLAGLYEQYF,TGTGCCAGCAGCAGGGGACTAGCGGGACTCTACGAGCAGTACTTC
15,.,TRBV11-3,.,TRBJ1-1,CASSPGGELNTEAFF,TGTGCCAGCAGCCCAGGAGGGGAATTGAACACTGAAGCTTTCTTT
15,.,TRBV10-3,.,TRBJ2-2,CAISDRGRDTGELFF,TGTGCCATCAGTGATCGGGGGCGCGACACCGGGGAGCTGTTTTTT
14,.,TRBV12-5,TRBD1,TRBJ2-7,CASGLTGGSYEQYF,TGTGCTAGTGGTTTGACAGGGGGTTCCTACGAGCAGTACTTC
17,.,TRBV7-9,TRBD1,TRBJ2-6,CASSYFDRGAGANVLTF,TGTGCCAGCAGCTACTTCGACAGGGGAGCTGGGGCCAACGTCCTGACTTTC
14,.,TRBV21-1,.,TRBJ2-7,CASSKRLQTYEQYF,TGTGCCAGCAGCAAAAGATTACAGACCTACGAGCAGTACTTC
17,once,TRBV21-1,.,TRBJ2-1,CASSKEASGGSYNEQFF,TGTGCCAGCAGCAAAGAGGCTAGCGGGGGCTCCTACAATGAGCAGTTCTTC
12,.,TRBV2,.,TRBJ1-2,CASSAPGVGYTF,TGTGCCAGCAGTGCCCCGGGCGTCGGCTACACCTTC
12,.,TRBV13,.,TRBJ1-6,CASSLRGGPLHF,TGTGCCAGCAGCTTGAGGGGTGGGCCCCTCCACTTT
16,.,TRBV23-1,.,TRBJ2-1,CASSQSLVSSHNEQFF,TGCGCCAGCAGTCAATCCCTAGTGTCTTCACACAATGAGCAGTTCTTC
15,.,TRBV2,.,TRBJ1-4,CASKGRASTNEKLFF,TGTGCCAGCAAAGGACGGGCTTCCACTAATGAAAAACTGTTTTTT
14,once,TRBV11-3,.,TRBJ2-1,CASSLDSSYNEQFF,TGTGCCAGCAGCTTAGACAGCTCCTACAATGAGCAGTTCTTC
12,few,TRBV25-1,.,TRBJ2-1,CASRAQGNEQFF,TGTGCCTCCCGGGCGCAGGGCAATGAGCAGTTCTTC
17,.,TRBV5-1,TRBD1,TRBJ1-4,CASSLRTGGRANEKLFF,TGCGCCAGCAGCCTCCGGACAGGGGGCAGGGCTAATGAAAAACTGTTTTTT
15,.,TRBV7-6,TRBD1,TRBJ2-7,CASSLAWTGDYEQYF,TGTGCCAGCAGCTTAGCTTGGACAGGGGACTACGAGCAGTACTTC
16,.,TRBV4-1,TRBD1,TRBJ2-5,CASSRAQQGIAETQYF,TGCGCCAGCAGCCGCGCACAACAGGGGATTGCAGAGACCCAGTACTTC
16,.,TRBV5-1,TRBD2,TRBJ2-3,CASSPRTSSSTDTQYF,TGCGCCAGCAGCCCCCGGACTAGTTCCAGCACAGATACGCAGTATTTT
16,.,TRBV19,TRBD1,TRBJ2-7,CASSIDRRTGRREQYF,TGTGCCAGTAGTATAGATAGGAGGACAGGGAGGAGGGAGCAGTACTTC
11,.,TRBV6-5,TRBD1,TRBJ1-2,CASRTGAGYTF,TGTGCCAGCAGGACAGGGGCCGGCTACACCTTC
14,many,TRBV5-5,.,TRBJ2-3,CASSLARTTDTQYF,TGTGCCAGCAGCTTGGCCAGAACCACAGATACGCAGTATTTT
15,.,TRBV28,.,TRBJ1-2,CASSLRFGRAYGYTF,TGTGCCAGCAGTTTAAGATTCGGCAGGGCATATGGCTACACCTTC
16,.,TRBV7-2,TRBD2,TRBJ2-3,CASSGLAGGRTDTQYF,TGTGCCAGCAGTGGACTAGCGGGGGGGCGTACAGATACGCAGTATTTT
15,.,TRBV5-1,.,TRBJ1-1,CASSLAGYYNTEAFF,TGCGCCAGCAGCTTGGCGGGGTATTACAACACTGAAGCTTTCTTT
14,.,TRBV5-4,.,TRBJ2-7,CASSPGSPYSEQYF,TGTGCCAGCAGCCCGGGATCACCCTATAGCGAGCAGTACTTC
17,.,TRBV11-2,TRBD1,TRBJ2-7,CASSQDILTGIRHEQYF,TGTGCCAGCAGCCAAGATATTCTGACAGGGATCCGGCACGAGCAGTACTTC
16,.,TRBV5-5,TRBD1,TRBJ2-7,CASSSTDRGAYYEQYF,TGTGCCAGCAGCTCAACGGACAGGGGAGCTTATTACGAGCAGTACTTC
13,.,TRBV6-5,.,TRBJ1-1,CASSSADGTEAFF,TGTGCCAGCAGTTCCGCAGACGGGACTGAAGCTTTCTTT
16,.,TRBV30,.,TRBJ2-7,CAWSGPGSRGNSEQYF,TGTGCCTGGAGCGGACCGGGTAGCCGGGGGAACTCCGAGCAGTACTTC
16,.,TRBV5-6,.,TRBJ2-7,CASSLVARTQRNEQYF,TGTGCCAGCAGCTTGGTTGCCAGGACCCAGAGAAACGAGCAGTACTTC
13,few,TRBV7-8,.,TRBJ2-7,CASSSLVTGEQYF,TGTGCCAGCAGCTCACTAGTAACGGGGGAGCAGTACTTC
15,.,TRBV4-3,.,TRBJ2-5,CASSQDTAGRETQYF,TGCGCCAGCAGCCAAGATACGGCAGGGCGAGAGACCCAGTACTTC
15,.,TRBV6-5,TRBD1,TRBJ2-1,CASSKDRRTYNEQFF,TGTGCCAGCAGTAAGGACAGGAGGACCTACAATGAGCAGTTCTTC
16,.,TRBV14,TRBD1,TRBJ1-2,CASSQMWTGAISGYTF,TGTGCCAGCAGCCAAATGTGGACAGGGGCAATCAGTGGCTACACCTTC
16,once,TRBV27,.,TRBJ1-5,CASSLSGGASNQPQHF,TGTGCCAGCAGTTTATCCGGGGGCGCAAGCAATCAGCCCCAGCATTTT
13,.,TRBV4-2,.,TRBJ2-7,CASSQDRRYEQYF,TGTGCCAGCAGCCAAGATCGCCGATACGAGCAGTACTTC